The present T cell receptor beta chain was sequenced within a study of shared clonotypes between healthy human individuals. About the research overall: The people who gave samples were two women and a few men aged 18 to 49.

Deep-level running was used for the assay. Assay: immunoSEQ multiplex PCR; the TCRdb copy retains only in-frame clones and omits some. The sample shows millions of clones, less than 95% of them seen only once. V was clipped by 0 bases and J by 4 bases, with 14 bases between them. The germline V gene has CDR1 MNHNY and CDR2 SVGAGI (reference sequence). The CDR3 is 16 residues long. Terminally differentiated effector memory CD45RA+ cells were excluded from the naive CD8 cells, which were CD45RO-negative and positively selected for CCR7. This chain connects TRBV6-6 to TRBJ2-3, with D perhaps TRBD2 (5 bases). The sample was naive CD8+ T cells sorted from blood. This TCR was sampled from a man aged 18 to 29 in good health. In DNA form, the CDR3 reads TGTGCCAGCAGTTACTCGCTAGCTCCAACTGCAGATACGCAGTATTTT. Translated, it gives CASSYSLAPTADTQYF.